This T cell receptor (beta chain) was found in a study of regulatory T cells in long-lasting Graves disease. HTBI primers from iRepertoire and Arm-PCR of CDR3 regions yielded the TCR beta libraries. Each CDR3 protein is one row after TCRdb ran MiXCR on the multiplex PCR reads. This sample has 350,000 to 450,000 distinct CDR3 sequences; 12% occur once, and the top ten carry approximately 20%. Germline V lookup: CDR1 DFQATT, CDR2 SNEGSKA (reference sequence). The CDR3 totals 12 residues. With 1 base removed from V and 9 bases from J, the gap between germline ends came to 10 bases. Sample time point: newly diagnosed GD, antithyroid drugs for less than 3 months. The TCR library used RNA extracted from PBMCs. These records were also assigned to another study, of T cells in Graves' hyperthyroidism and ophthalmopathy.

The material sequenced was peripheral blood mononuclear cells (PBMCs), taken at new diagnosis, from a patient treated with antithyroid drugs. This TCR was sampled from a woman aged 18-29 years with Graves disease. J is TRBJ1-5 and V is TRBV20-1; D call uncertain. The CDR3 sequence is CSARGSIGPQHF. In DNA, the CDR3 is TGCAGTGCTAGAGGTTCTATTGGGCCCCAGCATTTT.